This TCR beta chain stems from a study of blood T cell repertoires in COVID-19. V shed 6 bases and J shed 0 bases, with 15 bases lying between them. Germline lookup yields CDR1 ENHRY and CDR2 SYGVKD. The length of the CDR3 is 15 residues. Authors' analysis steps: Amplifying reference gene primers gave estimates of nucleated cell counts. Measured with immunoSEQ multiplex PCR; TCRdb has only the in-frame clones, and not every one. The V and J calls and clone size come from that table; D and trimming were worked out from the DNA. Of about 340,000 clones in the sample, approximately 82% were seen once. The TCR comes from a man in his thirties or forties with active or convalescent COVID-19. The genes are TRBV10-3 and TRBJ2-7; D possibly corresponds to TRBD1 (6 bases). Sequenced: peripheral blood. This CDR3 is CAISLQTGASYEQYF. As DNA, the CDR3 is TGTGCCATCAGCCTTCAGACAGGCGCCTCCTACGAGCAGTACTTC.